This passage covers 2 T cell receptor beta chains from one sample sequenced in a study of cytomegalovirus exposure and HLA in healthy donors. The PCR was carried out with 60 Vbeta primers and 13 Jbeta primers. The table came from immunoSEQ multiplex PCR; TCRdb's copy has only in-frame clones and leaves some out. Among roughly 140,000 clones listed, 78% were seen once. Material for sequencing was PBMCs. Receptors originate from a man aged 40-49 years in good health and CMV-seropositive.

This clone was seen a handful of times. The V gene is TRBV2, the J gene TRBJ1-2; tentatively, D is TRBD1 (5 bases). CDR3 length equals 14 residues. With 3 bases removed from V and 4 bases from J, the gap between germline ends came to 12 bases. Germline V lookup: CDR1 SNHLY, CDR2 FYNNEI. CDR3 sequence reads: CASSDRDNLYGYTF. The CDR3 coding sequence is TGTGCCAGCAGTGACAGGGATAACCTCTATGGCTACACCTTC. Based on the CDR3 plus reference TRBV2 and TRBJ1-2, the full variable domain is EPEVTQTPSHQVTQMGQEVILRCVPISNHLYFYWYRQILGQKVEFLVSFYNNEISEKSEIFDDQFSVERPDGSNFTLKIRSTKLEDSAMYFCASSDRDNLYGYTFGSGTRLTVV.

The chain carries TRBV9 and TRBJ2-7, with D possibly being TRBD1 (6 bases). V shed 3 bases and J shed 0 bases, with 10 bases lying between them. There are 14 residues in the CDR3. Germline CDR1 and CDR2: SGDLS and YYNGEE. Here the CDR3 DNA reads TGTGCCAGCAGCGGAGGACAGAGCTCCTACGAGCAGTACTTC. This codes for CASSGGQSSYEQYF.